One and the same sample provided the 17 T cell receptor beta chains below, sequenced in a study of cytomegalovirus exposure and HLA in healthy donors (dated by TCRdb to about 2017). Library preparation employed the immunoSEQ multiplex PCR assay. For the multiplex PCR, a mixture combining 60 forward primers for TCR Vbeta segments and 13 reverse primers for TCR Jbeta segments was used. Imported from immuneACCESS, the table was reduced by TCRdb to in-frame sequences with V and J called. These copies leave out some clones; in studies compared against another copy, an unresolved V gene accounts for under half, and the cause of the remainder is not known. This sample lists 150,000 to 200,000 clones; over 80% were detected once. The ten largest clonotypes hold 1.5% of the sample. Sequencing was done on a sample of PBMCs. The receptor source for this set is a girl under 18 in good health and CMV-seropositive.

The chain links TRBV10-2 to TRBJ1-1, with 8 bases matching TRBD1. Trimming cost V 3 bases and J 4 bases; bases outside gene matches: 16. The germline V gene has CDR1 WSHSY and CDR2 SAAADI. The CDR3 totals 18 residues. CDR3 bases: TGCGCCAGCAGTGAAACTGCAGGCAGGGGGCGCGGGGGCACTGAAGCTTTCTTT. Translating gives CASSETAGRGRGGTEAFF.

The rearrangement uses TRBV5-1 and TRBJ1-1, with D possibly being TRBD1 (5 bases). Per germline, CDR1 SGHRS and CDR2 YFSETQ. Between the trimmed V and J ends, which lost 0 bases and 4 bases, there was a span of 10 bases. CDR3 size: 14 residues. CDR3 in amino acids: CASSLVHRSTEAFF. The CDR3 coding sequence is TGCGCCAGCAGCTTGGTCCACAGGTCCACTGAAGCTTTCTTT.

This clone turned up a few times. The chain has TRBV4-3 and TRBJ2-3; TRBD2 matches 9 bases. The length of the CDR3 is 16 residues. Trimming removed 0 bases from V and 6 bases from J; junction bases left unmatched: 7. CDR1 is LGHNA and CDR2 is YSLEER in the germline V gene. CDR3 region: CASSQDRGTSSDTQYF. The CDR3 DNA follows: TGCGCCAGCAGCCAAGATCGAGGGACTAGCTCTGATACGCAGTATTTT.

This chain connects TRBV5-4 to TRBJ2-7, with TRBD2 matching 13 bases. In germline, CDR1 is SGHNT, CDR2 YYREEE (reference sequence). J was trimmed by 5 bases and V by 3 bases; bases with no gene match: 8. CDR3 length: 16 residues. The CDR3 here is CASSYTTSGRANEQYF. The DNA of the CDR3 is TGTGCCAGCAGCTATACCACTAGCGGGAGGGCCAACGAGCAGTACTTC.

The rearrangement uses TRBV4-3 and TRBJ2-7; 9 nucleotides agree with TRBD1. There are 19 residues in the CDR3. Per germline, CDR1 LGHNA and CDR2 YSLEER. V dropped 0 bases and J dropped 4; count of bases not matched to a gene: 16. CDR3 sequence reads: CASSQDRYMTGGTIYEQYF. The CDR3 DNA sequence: TGCGCCAGCAGCCAAGATCGATACATGACAGGGGGTACCATATACGAGCAGTACTTC.

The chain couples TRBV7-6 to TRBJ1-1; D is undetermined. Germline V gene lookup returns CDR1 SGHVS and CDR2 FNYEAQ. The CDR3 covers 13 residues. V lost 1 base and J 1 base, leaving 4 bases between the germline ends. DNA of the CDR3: TGTGCCAGCAGCTTAGGGGCGAACACTGAAGCTTTCTTT. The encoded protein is CASSLGANTEAFF.

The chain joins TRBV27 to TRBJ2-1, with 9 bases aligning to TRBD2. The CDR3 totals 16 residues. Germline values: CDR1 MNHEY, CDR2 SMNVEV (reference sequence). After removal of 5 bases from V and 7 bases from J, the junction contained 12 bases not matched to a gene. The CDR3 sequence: CASSPLEGGRANEQFF. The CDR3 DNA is TGTGCCAGCAGTCCCCTGGAAGGCGGGAGGGCTAATGAGCAGTTCTTC.

The CDR3 here is CASNRAGGNEETQYF. The CDR3 bases are TGTGCCAGCAACCGAGCGGGAGGAAACGAAGAGACCCAGTACTTC. The V gene is TRBV2, the J gene TRBJ2-5; 9 bases align to TRBD2. The CDR3 totals 15 residues. Germline trimming cut 7 bases from V and 3 bases from J; bases unmatched to any gene: 9. CDR1 is SNHLY, CDR2 FYNNEI, per germline.

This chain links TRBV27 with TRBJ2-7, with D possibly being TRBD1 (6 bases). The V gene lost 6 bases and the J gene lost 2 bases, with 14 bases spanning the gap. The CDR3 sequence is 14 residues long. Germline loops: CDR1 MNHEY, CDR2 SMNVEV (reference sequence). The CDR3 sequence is CASSLGATPYEQYF. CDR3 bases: TGTGCCAGCAGCCTGGGGGCGACACCCTACGAGCAGTACTTC.

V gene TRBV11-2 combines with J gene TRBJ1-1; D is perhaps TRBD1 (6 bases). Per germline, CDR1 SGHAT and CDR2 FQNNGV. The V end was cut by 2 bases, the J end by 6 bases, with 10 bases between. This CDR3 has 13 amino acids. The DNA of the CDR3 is TGTGCCAGCAGCTTAACTCGGACAGCTGAAGCTTTCTTT. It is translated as CASSLTRTAEAFF.

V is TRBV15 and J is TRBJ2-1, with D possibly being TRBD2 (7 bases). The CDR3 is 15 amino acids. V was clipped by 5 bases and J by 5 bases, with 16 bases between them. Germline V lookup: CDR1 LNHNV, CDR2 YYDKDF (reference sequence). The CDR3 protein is CATSGRGGTDNEQFF. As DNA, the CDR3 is TGTGCCACCAGCGGAAGGGGGGGGACCGACAATGAGCAGTTCTTC. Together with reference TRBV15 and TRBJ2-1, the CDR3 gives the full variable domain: DAMVIQNPRYQVTQFGKPVTLSCSQTLNHNVMYWYQQKSSQAPKLLFHYYDKDFNNEADTPDNFQSRRPNTSFCFLDIRSPGLGDTAMYLCATSGRGGTDNEQFFGPGTRLTVL.

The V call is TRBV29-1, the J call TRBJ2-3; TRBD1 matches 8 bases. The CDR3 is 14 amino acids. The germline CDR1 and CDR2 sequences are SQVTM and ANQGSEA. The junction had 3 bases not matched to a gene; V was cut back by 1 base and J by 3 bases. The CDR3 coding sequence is TGCAGCGTTGAAGGGACAGGGTGGACAGATACGCAGTATTTT. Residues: CSVEGTGWTDTQYF.

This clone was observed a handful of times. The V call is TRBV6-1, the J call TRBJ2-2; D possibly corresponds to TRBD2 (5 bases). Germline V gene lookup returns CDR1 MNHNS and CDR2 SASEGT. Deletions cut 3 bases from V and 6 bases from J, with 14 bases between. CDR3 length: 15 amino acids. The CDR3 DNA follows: TGTGCCAGCAGTGAGAACGGAGGTGCATCCGGGGAGCTGTTTTTT. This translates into CASSENGGASGELFF.

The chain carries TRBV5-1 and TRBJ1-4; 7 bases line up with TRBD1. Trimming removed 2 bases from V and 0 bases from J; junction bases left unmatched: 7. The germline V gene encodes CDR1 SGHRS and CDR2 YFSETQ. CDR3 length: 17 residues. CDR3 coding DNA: TGCGCCAGCAGCTTTGGGACAGACATCGCAACTAATGAAAAACTGTTTTTT. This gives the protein CASSFGTDIATNEKLFF.

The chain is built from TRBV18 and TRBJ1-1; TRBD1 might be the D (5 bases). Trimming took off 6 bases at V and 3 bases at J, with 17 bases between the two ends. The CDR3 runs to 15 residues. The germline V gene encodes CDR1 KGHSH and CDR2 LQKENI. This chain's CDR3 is CASSRRGGRDTEAFF. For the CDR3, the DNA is TGTGCCAGCTCCCGCCGCGGGGGAAGGGACACTGAAGCTTTCTTT.

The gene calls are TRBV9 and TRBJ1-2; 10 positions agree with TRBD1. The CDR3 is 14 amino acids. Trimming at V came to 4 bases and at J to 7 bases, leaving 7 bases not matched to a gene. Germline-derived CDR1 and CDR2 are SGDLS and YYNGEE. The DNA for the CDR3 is TGTGCCAGCAGCCCACGGACAGGGGGGAGTGGCTACACCTTC. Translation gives CASSPRTGGSGYTF.

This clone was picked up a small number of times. This CDR3 is CASRGQGPRGYTF. DNA for the CDR3: TGTGCCAGCCGCGGGCAGGGGCCGAGGGGCTACACCTTC. The J gene is TRBJ1-2, the V gene TRBV27, with D perhaps TRBD1 (6 bases). The length of the CDR3 is 13 residues. V lost 8 bases, J lost 8 bases, and 18 bases lay in between. Looked up from germline, CDR1 is MNHEY and CDR2 is SMNVEV (reference sequence).